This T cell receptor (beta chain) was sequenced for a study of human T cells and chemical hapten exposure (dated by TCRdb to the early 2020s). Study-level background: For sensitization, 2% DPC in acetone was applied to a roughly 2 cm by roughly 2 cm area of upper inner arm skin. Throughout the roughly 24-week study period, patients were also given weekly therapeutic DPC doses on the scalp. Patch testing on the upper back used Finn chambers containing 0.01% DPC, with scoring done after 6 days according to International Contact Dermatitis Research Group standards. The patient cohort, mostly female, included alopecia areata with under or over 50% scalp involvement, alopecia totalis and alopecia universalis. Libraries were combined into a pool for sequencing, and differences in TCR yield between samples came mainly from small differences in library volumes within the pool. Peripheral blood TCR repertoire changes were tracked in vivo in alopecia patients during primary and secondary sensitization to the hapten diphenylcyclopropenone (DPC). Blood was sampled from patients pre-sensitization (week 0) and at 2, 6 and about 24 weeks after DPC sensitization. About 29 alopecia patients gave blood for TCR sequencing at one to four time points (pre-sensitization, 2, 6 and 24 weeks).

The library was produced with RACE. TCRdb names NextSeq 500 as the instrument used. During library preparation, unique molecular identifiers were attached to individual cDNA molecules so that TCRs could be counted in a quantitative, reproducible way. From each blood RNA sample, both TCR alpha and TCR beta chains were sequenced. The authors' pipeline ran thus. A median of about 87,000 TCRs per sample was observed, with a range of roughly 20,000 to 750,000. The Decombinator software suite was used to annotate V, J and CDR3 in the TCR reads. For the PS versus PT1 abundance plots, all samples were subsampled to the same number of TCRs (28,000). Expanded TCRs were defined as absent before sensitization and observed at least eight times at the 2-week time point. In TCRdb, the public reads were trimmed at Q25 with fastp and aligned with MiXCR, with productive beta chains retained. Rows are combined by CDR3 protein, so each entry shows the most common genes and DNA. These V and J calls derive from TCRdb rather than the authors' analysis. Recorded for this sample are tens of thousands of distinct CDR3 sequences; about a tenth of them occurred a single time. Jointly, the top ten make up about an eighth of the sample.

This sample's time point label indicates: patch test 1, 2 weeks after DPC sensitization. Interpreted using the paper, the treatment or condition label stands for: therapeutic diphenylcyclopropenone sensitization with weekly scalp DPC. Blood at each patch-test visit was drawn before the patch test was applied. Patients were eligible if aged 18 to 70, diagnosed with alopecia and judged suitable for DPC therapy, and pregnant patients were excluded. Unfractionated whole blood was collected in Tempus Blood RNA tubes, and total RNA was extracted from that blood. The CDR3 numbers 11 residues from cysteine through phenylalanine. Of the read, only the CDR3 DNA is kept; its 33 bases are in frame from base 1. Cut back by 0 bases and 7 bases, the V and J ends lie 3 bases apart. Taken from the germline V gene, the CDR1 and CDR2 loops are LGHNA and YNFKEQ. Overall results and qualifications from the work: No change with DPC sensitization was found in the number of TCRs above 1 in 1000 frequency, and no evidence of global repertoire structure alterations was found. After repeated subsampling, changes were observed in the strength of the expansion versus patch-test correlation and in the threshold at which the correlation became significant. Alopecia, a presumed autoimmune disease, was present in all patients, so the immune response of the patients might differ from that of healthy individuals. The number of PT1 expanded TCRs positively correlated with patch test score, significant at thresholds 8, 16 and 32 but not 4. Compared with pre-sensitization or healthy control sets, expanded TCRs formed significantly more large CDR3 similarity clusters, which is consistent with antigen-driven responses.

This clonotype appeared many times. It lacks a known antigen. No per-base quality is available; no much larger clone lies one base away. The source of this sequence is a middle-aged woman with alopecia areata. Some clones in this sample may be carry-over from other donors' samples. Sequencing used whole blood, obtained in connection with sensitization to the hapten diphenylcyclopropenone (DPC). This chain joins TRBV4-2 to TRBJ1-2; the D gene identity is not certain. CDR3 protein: CASSQDGGYTF. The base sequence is TGTGCCAGCAGCCAAGATGGTGGCTACACCTTC.